Below are 27 T cell receptor beta chains sequenced from a single sample in a study of blood T cell repertoires in COVID-19. Here immunoSEQ multiplex PCR was the method, and the copy in TCRdb shows in-frame clones only, minus some. The sample lists around 49,000 clones, approximately 81% occurring once. Specimen: peripheral blood. These receptors were obtained from a woman of 80 years or more with COVID-19, enrolled during active disease.

The chain uses TRBV3-1 (or the pseudogene TRBV3-2) and TRBJ1-2; a possible D gene is TRBD1 (5 bases). V lost 3 bases to trimming and J lost 8 bases, with 19 bases between them. This CDR3 has 15 amino acids. CDR1 and CDR2 (germline): LGHDT, YNNKEL (reference sequence). CDR3 in amino acids: CASSHQGADSAGYTF. For the CDR3, the DNA is TGTGCCAGCAGCCACCAAGGGGCAGACTCGGCGGGCTACACCTTC.

The rearrangement links TRBV3-1 (or the pseudogene TRBV3-2) to TRBJ2-1; TRBD2 matches 9 bases. The CDR3 consists of 18 residues. V was clipped by 4 bases and J by 3 bases; unmatched bases: 13. Germline V gene data show CDR1 as LGHDT and CDR2 as YNNKEL (reference sequence). CDR3 region: CASSRGGSAGGHYNEQFF. The CDR3, as DNA: TGTGCCAGCAGCCGGGGCGGGTCAGCGGGAGGCCACTACAATGAGCAGTTCTTC.

The chain joins TRBV19 to TRBJ2-7; possibly TRBD1 for D (5 bases). Germline CDR1 reads LNHDA; CDR2 reads SQIVND (reference sequence). The V and J ends lost 5 bases and 0 bases respectively, with 11 bases between them. The CDR3 extends over 14 amino acids. CDR3 sequence: CASSPWGSSYEQYF. CDR3 sequence (DNA): TGTGCCAGTAGTCCCTGGGGCTCCTCCTACGAGCAGTACTTC. Drawing the rest from reference TRBV19 and TRBJ2-7, the complete variable domain is DGGITQSPKYLFRKEGQNVTLSCEQNLNHDAMYWYRQDPGQGLRLIYYSQIVNDFQKGDIAEGYSVSREKKESFPLTVTSAQKNPTAFYLCASSPWGSSYEQYFGPGTRLTVT.

Details on this clone: One end of the junction is discordant with germline, which a read error may explain. CDR3 bases: TGTGCTAGCACGAAGGGGGCTAGCGACCTAGAGACCCAGTACTTC. Translation: CASTKGASDLETQYF. The V gene is TRBV7-7, the J gene TRBJ2-5; D possibly corresponds to TRBD1 (7 bases). The CDR3 totals 15 residues. Germline V CDR1 and CDR2: SSHAT, FNYEAQ (reference sequence).

The chain combines TRBV5-1 with TRBJ1-1; tentatively, D is TRBD1 (5 bases). V gave up 4 bases and J gave up 1 base, with 14 bases separating them. The CDR3 is 15 amino acids. Germline V lookup: CDR1 SGHRS, CDR2 YFSETQ. CDR3 nucleotides: TGCGCCAGCAGCACATCCCAGGGCAGGAACACTGAAGCTTTCTTT. It translates to CASSTSQGRNTEAFF.

This clone was picked up a small number of times. J is TRBJ2-5 and V is TRBV7-2; D perhaps matches TRBD1 (5 bases). CDR1 is SGHTA and CDR2 is FQGNSA in the germline V gene. Between the trimmed V and J ends, which lost 5 bases and 6 bases, there was a span of 13 bases. The CDR3 totals 13 residues. For the CDR3, the DNA is TGTGCCAGCAGCAAGGGGCAAGCGCAGACCCAGTACTTC. Its translation is CASSKGQAQTQYF.

Relative to its sample, this clone is large. The chain uses TRBV6-5 and TRBJ2-7; D remains ambiguous. The CDR3 covers 10 residues. Trimming took 8 bases from V and 7 from J, leaving 9 bases between them. Germline CDR1 is MNHEY and CDR2 is SVGAGI. The CDR3 DNA sequence: TGTGCCAGCTGGGCCGGAGAGCAGTACTTC. Its protein product is CASWAGEQYF.

The chain uses TRBV27 and TRBJ1-2, with D possibly being TRBD1 (5 bases). CDR1 MNHEY and CDR2 SMNVEV come from the germline V gene (reference sequence). Trimming cost V 3 bases and J 4 bases, with 15 bases left between them. The CDR3 extends over 15 amino acids. CDR3 sequence (DNA): TGTGCCAGCAGTTTGGGGCCCGACGGGGGCTATGGCTACACCTTC. Amino acids: CASSLGPDGGYGYTF.

The rearrangement uses TRBV5-1 and TRBJ2-4, with 11 bases identical to TRBD2. Germline loops: CDR1 SGHRS, CDR2 YFSETQ. Losses at the gene ends were 0 bases for V and 8 bases for J; bases not matched to a gene: 4. This CDR3 spans 15 amino acids. The CDR3, as DNA: TGCGCCAGCAGCTTGGGACTAGCGGGAAGAGACATTCAGTACTTC. Its protein product is CASSLGLAGRDIQYF.

J is TRBJ2-7 and V is TRBV18; the match to TRBD1 covers 8 bases. Germline-derived CDR1 and CDR2 are KGHSH and LQKENI. This CDR3 contains 15 residues. With 0 bases clipped from V and 1 base from J, the junction kept 2 bases outside the gene matches. DNA of the CDR3: TGTGCCAGCTCACCACCGGGACAGGCATCCTACGAGCAGTACTTC. Its translation is CASSPPGQASYEQYF.

The sample holds one count of this clone. V usage is TRBV7-2 and J usage is TRBJ2-5; tentative D call: TRBD2 (7 bases). CDR1 is SGHTA, CDR2 FQGNSA, per germline. This CDR3 contains 17 residues. V lost 5 bases to trimming and J lost 0 bases, with 19 bases between them. Here the CDR3 reads CASSISPRGGNQETQYF. CDR3 sequence (DNA): TGTGCCAGCAGCATTTCACCTAGGGGGGGAAACCAAGAGACCCAGTACTTC.

The rearrangement joins TRBV6-5 to TRBJ2-2; D is perhaps TRBD2 (7 bases). V was shortened by 6 bases and J by 7 bases, with 18 bases between the two germline ends. CDR1 and CDR2 (germline): MNHEY, SVGAGI. This CDR3 contains 15 residues. The CDR3 here is CASSTQGGPVGELFF. DNA of the CDR3: TGTGCCAGCAGCACACAGGGAGGGCCCGTCGGGGAGCTGTTTTTT.

The gene calls are TRBV19 and TRBJ2-1; possible D gene TRBD2, 5 bases. The CDR3 is made up of 15 amino acids. From germline, CDR1 is LNHDA and CDR2 SQIVND (reference sequence). The V gene lost 8 bases and the J gene lost 3 bases, with 17 bases spanning the gap. The CDR3 DNA reads TGTGCCAGTGGCAACGAGCCGGGATACTACAATGAGCAGTTCTTC. This translates into CASGNEPGYYNEQFF.

This chain uses TRBV29-1 with TRBJ2-7, with 9 nucleotides matching TRBD1. Trimming cost V 7 bases and J 1 base; bases outside gene matches: 8. Germline assignment: CDR1 SQVTM and CDR2 ANQGSEA. This CDR3 spans 14 amino acids. In DNA form, the CDR3 reads TGCAGCGCGCTACAGGGGGCTTTTTCCTACGAGCAGTACTTC. Translation: CSALQGAFSYEQYF.

The chain has TRBV5-4 and TRBJ2-5; 9 bases line up with TRBD1. Per germline, CDR1 SGHNT and CDR2 YYREEE (reference sequence). J gave up 5 bases and V 3 bases, and 8 bases lay outside the gene matches. The CDR3 is 15 amino acids. The CDR3 DNA reads as TGTGCCAGCAGCTCCCCGCACAGGGGGCTGGAGACCCAGTACTTC. Encoded protein: CASSSPHRGLETQYF.

This rearrangement joins TRBV19 to TRBJ1-5, with TRBD1 matching 9 bases. V dropped 5 bases and J dropped 4; count of bases not matched to a gene: 3. Germline V lookup: CDR1 LNHDA, CDR2 SQIVND (reference sequence). There are 14 residues in the CDR3. CDR3 loop: CASSGGQGNQPQHF. CDR3 DNA: TGTGCCAGTAGTGGAGGACAGGGGAATCAGCCCCAGCATTTT.

The chain carries TRBV18 and TRBJ2-2; D perhaps matches TRBD2 (6 bases). The germline gives CDR1 KGHSH, CDR2 LQKENI. The CDR3 is 15 residues long. V lost 4 bases and J lost 2, with 11 bases in between. The CDR3 protein is CASSRSGTNTGELFF. In DNA, the CDR3 is TGTGCCAGCTCACGGTCCGGGACTAACACCGGGGAGCTGTTTTTT.

The J gene is TRBJ1-1, the V gene TRBV10-2; 7 nucleotides agree with TRBD1. After removal of 6 bases from V and 6 bases from J, the junction contained 13 bases not matched to a gene. The CDR3 loop spans 15 amino acids. The V gene's germline CDR1 is WSHSY and CDR2 SAAADI. In nucleotides, the CDR3 is TGCGCCAGCAGAACCACCGGGACAGCCTCCGCTGAAGCTTTCTTT. Residues: CASRTTGTASAEAFF.

The chain uses TRBV9 and TRBJ2-3, with no clear D. The V gene's germline CDR1 is SGDLS and CDR2 YYNGEE. The V gene lost 2 bases and the J gene lost 5 bases, with 6 bases spanning the gap. The CDR3 loop spans 12 amino acids. The CDR3 here is CASSVAGDTQYF. The DNA for the CDR3 is TGTGCCAGCAGCGTGGCTGGAGATACGCAGTATTTT.

The CDR3, as DNA: TGTGCCAGCAGCCCCCTTGCGGGAGGGAGCAATGAGCAGTTCTTC. Translated, it gives CASSPLAGGSNEQFF. The rearrangement joins TRBV7-3 to TRBJ2-1, with 9 nucleotides matching TRBD2. CDR1 SGHTA and CDR2 FQGTGA come from the germline V gene. CDR3 size: 15 residues. Trimming took 5 bases from V and 6 from J; bases not matched to a gene: 8.

This chain uses TRBV29-1 with TRBJ2-3; 7 positions match TRBD1. CDR1 and CDR2 from the germline V gene are SQVTM and ANQGSEA. The CDR3 sequence is 14 residues long. V lost 8 bases to trimming and J lost 4 bases; unmatched junction nucleotides: 12. CDR3 loop: CSYSDPRGPDTQYF. The CDR3, as DNA: TGCAGCTACTCGGACCCGAGGGGGCCAGATACGCAGTATTTT.

The rearrangement links TRBV7-9 to TRBJ2-1; tentative D call: TRBD1 (6 bases). The V end was cut by 7 bases, the J end by 1 base, with 11 bases between. The CDR3 runs 14 residues. Germline assignment: CDR1 SEHNR and CDR2 FQNEAQ (reference sequence). CDR3 sequence: CASTYRDSYNEQFF. CDR3 DNA: TGTGCCAGCACCTACAGGGATTCCTACAATGAGCAGTTCTTC.

This clone occurred once. This chain links TRBV30 with TRBJ1-4, with no clear D. There are 16 residues in the CDR3. V was shortened by 1 base and J by 8 bases, with 20 bases between the two germline ends. The germline V gene encodes CDR1 GTSNPN and CDR2 SVGIG (reference sequence). CDR3 loop: CAWSGSLLAGSEKLFF. The CDR3 DNA reads TGTGCCTGGAGTGGCTCCCTCCTAGCGGGATCCGAAAAACTGTTTTTT.

The chain combines TRBV5-1 with TRBJ2-3; 9 nucleotides match TRBD2. J was trimmed by 1 base and V by 4 bases; bases with no gene match: 7. CDR3 size: 16 residues. Per the germline V gene, CDR1 is SGHRS and CDR2 is YFSETQ. CDR3 nucleotide sequence: TGCGCCAGCAGCCCGATAGCGGGAGTCGGCACAGATACGCAGTATTTT. It is translated as CASSPIAGVGTDTQYF.

CDR3 in DNA: TGTGCCAGCAGCTTCGGACAGGGATTAGAACTGTTTTTT. Translated, it gives CASSFGQGLELFF. The chain uses TRBV7-9 and TRBJ1-4, with 8 bases matching TRBD1. From germline, CDR1 is SEHNR and CDR2 FQNEAQ (reference sequence). The CDR3 loop spans 13 amino acids. Trimming took 3 bases from V and 12 from J; bases not matched to a gene: 6.

This clone came up a few times. This chain connects TRBV25-1 to TRBJ2-3; possible D gene TRBD1, 5 bases. The germline V gene has CDR1 MGHDK and CDR2 SYGVNS. The V end was cut by 5 bases, the J end by 1 base, with 13 bases between. The CDR3 totals 15 residues. The DNA for the CDR3 is TGTGCCAGCAGTAGCAGGGCTCTGCGCACAGATACGCAGTATTTT. Its protein is CASSSRALRTDTQYF.

The chain is built from TRBV5-6 and TRBJ1-5; a possible D gene is TRBD1 (5 bases). Trimming pared 0 bases from V and 3 bases from J, leaving 7 bases between. CDR3 size: 14 residues. Looked up from germline, CDR1 is SGHDT and CDR2 is YYEEEE. CDR3 sequence: CASSLEQDNQPQHF. Here the CDR3 DNA reads TGTGCCAGCAGCTTGGAACAGGACAATCAGCCCCAGCATTTT.